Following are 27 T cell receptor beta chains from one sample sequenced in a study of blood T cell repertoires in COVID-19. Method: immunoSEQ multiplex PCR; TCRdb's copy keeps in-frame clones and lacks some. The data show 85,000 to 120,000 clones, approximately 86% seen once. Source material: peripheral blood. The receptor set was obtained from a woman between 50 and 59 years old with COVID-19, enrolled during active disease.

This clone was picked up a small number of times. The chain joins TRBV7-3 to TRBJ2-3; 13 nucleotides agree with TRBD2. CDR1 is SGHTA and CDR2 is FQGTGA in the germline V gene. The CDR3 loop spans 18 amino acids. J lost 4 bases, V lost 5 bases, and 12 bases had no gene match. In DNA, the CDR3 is TGTGCCAGCAGCCCGACGGGACTAGCGGGGTTGAACGCAGATACGCAGTATTTT. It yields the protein CASSPTGLAGLNADTQYF.

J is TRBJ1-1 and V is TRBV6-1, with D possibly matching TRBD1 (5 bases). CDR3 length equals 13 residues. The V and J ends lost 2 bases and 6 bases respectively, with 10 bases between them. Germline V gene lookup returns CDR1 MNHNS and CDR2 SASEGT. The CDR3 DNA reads TGTGCCAGCAGTGAACCCGGCAGGGCTGAAGCTTTCTTT. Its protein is CASSEPGRAEAFF.

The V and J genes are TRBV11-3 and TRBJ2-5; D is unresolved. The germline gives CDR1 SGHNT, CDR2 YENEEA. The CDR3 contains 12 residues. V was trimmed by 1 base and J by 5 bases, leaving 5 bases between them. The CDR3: CASSLARETQYF. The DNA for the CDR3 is TGTGCCAGCAGCTTAGCTCGGGAGACCCAGTACTTC.

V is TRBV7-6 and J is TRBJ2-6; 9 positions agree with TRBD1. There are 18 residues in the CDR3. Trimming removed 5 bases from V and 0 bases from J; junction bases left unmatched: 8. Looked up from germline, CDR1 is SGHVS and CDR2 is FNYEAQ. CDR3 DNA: TGTGCCAGCAGCGCCGGGACAGGGTACCTCTCTGGGGCCAACGTCCTGACTTTC. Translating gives CASSAGTGYLSGANVLTF. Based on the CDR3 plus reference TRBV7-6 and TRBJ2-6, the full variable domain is GAGVSQSPRYKVTKRGQDVALRCDPISGHVSLYWYRQALGQGPEFLTYFNYEAQQDKSGLPNDRFSAERPEGSISTLTIQRTEQRDSAMYRCASSAGTGYLSGANVLTFGAGSRLTVL.

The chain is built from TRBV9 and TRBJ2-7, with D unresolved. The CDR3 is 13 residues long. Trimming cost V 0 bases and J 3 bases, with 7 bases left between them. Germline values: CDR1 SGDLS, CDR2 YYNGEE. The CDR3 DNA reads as TGTGCCAGCAGCGTAGCGTCTAACTACGAGCAGTACTTC. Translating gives CASSVASNYEQYF.

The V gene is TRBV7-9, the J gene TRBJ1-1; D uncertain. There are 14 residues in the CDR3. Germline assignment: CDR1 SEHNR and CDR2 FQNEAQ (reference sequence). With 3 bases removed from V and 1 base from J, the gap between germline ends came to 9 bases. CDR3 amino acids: CASSFGTANTEAFF. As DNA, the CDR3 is TGTGCCAGCAGCTTCGGAACAGCGAACACTGAAGCTTTCTTT. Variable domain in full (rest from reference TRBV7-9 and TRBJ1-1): DTGVSQNPRHKITKRGQNVTFRCDPISEHNRLYWYRQTLGQGPEFLTYFQNEAQLEKSRLLSDRFSAERPKGSFSTLEIQRTEQGDSAMYLCASSFGTANTEAFFGQGTRLTVV.

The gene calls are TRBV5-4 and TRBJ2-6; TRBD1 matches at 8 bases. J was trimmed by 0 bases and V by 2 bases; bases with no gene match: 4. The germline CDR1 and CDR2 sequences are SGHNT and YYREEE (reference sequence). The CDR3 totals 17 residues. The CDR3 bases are TGTGCCAGCAGCTTAGGACAGGGAAGCTCTGGGGCCAACGTCCTGACTTTC. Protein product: CASSLGQGSSGANVLTF.

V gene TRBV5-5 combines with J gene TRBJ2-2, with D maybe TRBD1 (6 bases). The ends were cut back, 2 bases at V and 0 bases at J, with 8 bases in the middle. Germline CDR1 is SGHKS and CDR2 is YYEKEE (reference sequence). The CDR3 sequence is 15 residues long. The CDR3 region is CASSFWGPNTGELFF. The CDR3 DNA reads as TGTGCCAGCAGCTTTTGGGGGCCGAACACCGGGGAGCTGTTTTTT.

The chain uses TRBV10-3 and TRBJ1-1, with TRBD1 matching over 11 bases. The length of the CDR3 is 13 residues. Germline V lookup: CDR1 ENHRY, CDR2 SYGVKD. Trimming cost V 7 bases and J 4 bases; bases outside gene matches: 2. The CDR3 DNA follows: TGTGCCATCAAAGGGACAGGGGGCACTGAAGCTTTCTTT. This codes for CAIKGTGGTEAFF.

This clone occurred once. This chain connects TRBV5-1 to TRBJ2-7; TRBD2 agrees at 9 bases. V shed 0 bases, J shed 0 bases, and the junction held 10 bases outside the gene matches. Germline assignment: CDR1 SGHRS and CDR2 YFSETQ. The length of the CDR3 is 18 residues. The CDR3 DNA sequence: TGCGCCAGCAGCTTGGTGGTAGCGGGGGATCCCCTCTCCTACGAGCAGTACTTC. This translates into CASSLVVAGDPLSYEQYF.

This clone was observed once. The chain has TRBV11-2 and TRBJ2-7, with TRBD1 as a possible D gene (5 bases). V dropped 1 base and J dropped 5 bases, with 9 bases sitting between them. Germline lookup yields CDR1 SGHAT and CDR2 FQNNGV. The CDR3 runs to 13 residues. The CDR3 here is CASSLGQGHEQYF. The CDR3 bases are TGTGCCAGCAGCTTAGGCCAGGGCCACGAGCAGTACTTC.

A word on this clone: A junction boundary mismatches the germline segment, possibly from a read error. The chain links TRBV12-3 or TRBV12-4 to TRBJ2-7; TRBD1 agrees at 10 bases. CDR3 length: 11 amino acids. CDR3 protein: CASSLQGQGSF. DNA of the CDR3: TGTGCCAGCAGTCTCCAGGGACAGGGGTCCTTC.

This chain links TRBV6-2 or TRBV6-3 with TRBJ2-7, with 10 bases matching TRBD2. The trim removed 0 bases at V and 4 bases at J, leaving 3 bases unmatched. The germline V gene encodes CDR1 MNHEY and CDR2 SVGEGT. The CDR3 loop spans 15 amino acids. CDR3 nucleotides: TGTGCCAGCAGTTACTCGTCTAGCGGGGGTTACGAGCAGTACTTC. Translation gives CASSYSSSGGYEQYF.

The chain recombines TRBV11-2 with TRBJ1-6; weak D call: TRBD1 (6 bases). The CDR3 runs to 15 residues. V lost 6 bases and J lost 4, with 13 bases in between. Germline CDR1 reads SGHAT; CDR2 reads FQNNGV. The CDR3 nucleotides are TGTGCCAGCAGGCAAGCGACAGGTTATAATTCACCCCTCCACTTT. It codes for CASRQATGYNSPLHF. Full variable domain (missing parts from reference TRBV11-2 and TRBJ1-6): EAGVAQSPRYKIIEKRQSVAFWCNPISGHATLYWYQQILGQGPKLLIQFQNNGVVDDSQLPKDRFSAERLKGVDSTLKIQPAKLEDSAVYLCASRQATGYNSPLHFGNGTRLTVT.

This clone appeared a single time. Here the CDR3 DNA reads TGTGCCAGCAGCCCGTACCCCGGGACAGGGGGCATTTCCTACGAGCAGTACTTC. The encoded protein is CASSPYPGTGGISYEQYF. The chain joins TRBV11-2 to TRBJ2-7; TRBD1 agrees at 12 bases. CDR3 length equals 18 residues. Germline CDR1 is SGHAT and CDR2 is FQNNGV. Trimming at V came to 5 bases and at J to 1 base, leaving 12 bases not matched to a gene.

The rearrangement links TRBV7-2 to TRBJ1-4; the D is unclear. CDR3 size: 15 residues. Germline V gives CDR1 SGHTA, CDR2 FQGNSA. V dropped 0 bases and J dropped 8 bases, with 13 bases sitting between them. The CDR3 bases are TGTGCCAGCAGCTTAGCCGGTCCACCGGGGGAAAAACTGTTTTTT. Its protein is CASSLAGPPGEKLFF.

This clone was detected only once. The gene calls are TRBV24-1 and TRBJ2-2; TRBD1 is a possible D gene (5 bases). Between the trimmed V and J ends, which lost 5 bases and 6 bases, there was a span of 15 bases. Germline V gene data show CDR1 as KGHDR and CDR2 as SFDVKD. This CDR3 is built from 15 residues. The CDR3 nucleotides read TGTGCCACCAGTGCTCAGGGTGGTTGGGCCGGGGAGCTGTTTTTT. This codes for CATSAQGGWAGELFF.

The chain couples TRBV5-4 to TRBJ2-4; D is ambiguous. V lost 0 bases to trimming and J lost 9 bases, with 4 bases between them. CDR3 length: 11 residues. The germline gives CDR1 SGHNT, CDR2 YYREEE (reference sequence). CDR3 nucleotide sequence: TGTGCCAGCAGCTTGGCCGTCATTCAGTACTTC. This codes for CASSLAVIQYF. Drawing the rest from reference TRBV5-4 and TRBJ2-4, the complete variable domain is ETGVTQSPTHLIKTRGQQVTLRCSSQSGHNTVSWYQQALGQGPQFIFQYYREEENGRGNFPPRFSGLQFPNYSSELNVNALELDDSALYLCASSLAVIQYFGAGTRLSVL.

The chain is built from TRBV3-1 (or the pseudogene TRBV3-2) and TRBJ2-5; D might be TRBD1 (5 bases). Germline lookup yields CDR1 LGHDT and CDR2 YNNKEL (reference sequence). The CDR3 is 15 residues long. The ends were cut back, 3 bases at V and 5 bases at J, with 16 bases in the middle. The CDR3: CASSQTRVYWETQYF. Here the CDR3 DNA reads TGTGCCAGCAGCCAGACCAGGGTTTACTGGGAGACCCAGTACTTC.

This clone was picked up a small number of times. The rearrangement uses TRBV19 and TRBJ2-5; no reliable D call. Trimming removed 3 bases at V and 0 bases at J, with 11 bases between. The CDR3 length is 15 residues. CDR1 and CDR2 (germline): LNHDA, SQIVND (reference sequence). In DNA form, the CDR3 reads TGTGCCAGTAGTATGACACAGATTCACCAAGAGACCCAGTACTTC. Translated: CASSMTQIHQETQYF.

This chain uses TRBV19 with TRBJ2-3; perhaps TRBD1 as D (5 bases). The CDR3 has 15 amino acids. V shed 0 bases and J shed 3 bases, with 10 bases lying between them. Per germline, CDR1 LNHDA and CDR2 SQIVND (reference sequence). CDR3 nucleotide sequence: TGTGCCAGTAGTATAGACAGGGCGAGGACAGATACGCAGTATTTT. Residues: CASSIDRARTDTQYF.

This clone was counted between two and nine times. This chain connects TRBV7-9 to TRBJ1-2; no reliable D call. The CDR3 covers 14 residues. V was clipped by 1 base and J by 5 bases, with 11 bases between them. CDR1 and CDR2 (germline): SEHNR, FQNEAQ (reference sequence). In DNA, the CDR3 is TGTGCCAGCAGCTTAGATTACAGTTATTATGGCTACACCTTC. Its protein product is CASSLDYSYYGYTF.

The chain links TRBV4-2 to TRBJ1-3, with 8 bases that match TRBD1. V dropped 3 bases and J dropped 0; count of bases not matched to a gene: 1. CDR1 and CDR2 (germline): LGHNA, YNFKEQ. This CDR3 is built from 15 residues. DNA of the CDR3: TGTGCCAGCAGCCAGACAGGGGACTCTGGAAACACCATATATTTT. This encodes CASSQTGDSGNTIYF.

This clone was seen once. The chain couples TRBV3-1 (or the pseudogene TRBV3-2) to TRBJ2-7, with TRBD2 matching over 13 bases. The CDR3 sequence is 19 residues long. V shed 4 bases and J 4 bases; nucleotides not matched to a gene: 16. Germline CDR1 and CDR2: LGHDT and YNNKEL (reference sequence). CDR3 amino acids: CASSPKTTSGGFFSYEQYF. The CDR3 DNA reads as TGTGCCAGCAGCCCGAAAACGACTAGCGGGGGGTTTTTTTCGTACGAGCAGTACTTC.

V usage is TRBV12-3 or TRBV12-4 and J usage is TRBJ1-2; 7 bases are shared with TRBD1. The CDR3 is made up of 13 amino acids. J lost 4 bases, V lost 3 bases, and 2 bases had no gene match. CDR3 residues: CASSLEGAYGYTF. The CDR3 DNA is TGTGCCAGCAGTTTGGAGGGGGCCTATGGCTACACCTTC.

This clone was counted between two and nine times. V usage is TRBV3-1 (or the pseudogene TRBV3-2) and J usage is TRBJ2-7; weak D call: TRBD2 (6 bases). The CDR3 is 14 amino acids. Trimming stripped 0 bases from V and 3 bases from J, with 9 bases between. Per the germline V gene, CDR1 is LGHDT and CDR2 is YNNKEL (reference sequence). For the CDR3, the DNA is TGTGCCAGCAGCCAAGATTCGGGACTCTACGAGCAGTACTTC. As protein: CASSQDSGLYEQYF.

The CDR3 region has the DNA TGTGCCGGAGCCGGGACAGTTAATTCACCCCTCCACTTT. This codes for CAGAGTVNSPLHF. The chain couples TRBV10-3 to TRBJ1-6, with 7 bases matching TRBD1. Germline trimming cut 11 bases from V and 6 bases from J; bases unmatched to any gene: 7. The CDR3 covers 13 residues. Germline CDR1 ENHRY, CDR2 SYGVKD.